Listed below are T cell receptor beta chains from one sample, sequenced in a study of T cells in Graves' hyperthyroidism and ophthalmopathy. TCRdb reanalysed the multiplex PCR reads using MiXCR and keeps one entry per CDR3 protein. The data contain 250,000 to 300,000 distinct CDR3 sequences, less than 15% of them singletons. Sequencing was done on a sample of blood. The origin of the receptors is a woman aged 40 to 50 with Graves' hyperthyroidism that later progressed to Graves' ophthalmopathy. Both conserved end residues are part of each CDR3. D genes are given only for firm matches. Size tells how often a clone was seen (once, few, many) or the class of an expanded clone, and some rows leave it out.

TRBV7-8	many	TRBD2	TRBJ2-5	CASSLRGGMAWEETQYF	TGTGCCAGCAGCCTGAGGGGAGGGATGGCCTGGGAAGAGACCCAGTACTTC
TRBV12-3/TRBV12-4	many	TRBD1	TRBJ2-5	CASRPGQLYQETQYF	TGTGCCAGCAGGCCGGGACAGTTATATCAAGAGACCCAGTACTTC
TRBV11-2	.	.	TRBJ2-1	CASSLVDFSYNEQFF	TGTGCCAGCAGCTTAGTCGACTTCTCCTACAATGAGCAGTTCTTC
TRBV6-1	many	TRBD2	TRBJ2-1	CASLTILDFRNTSGRDEQFF	TGTGCCAGCCTGACCATTCTCGACTTTCGGAACACTAGCGGGCGCGATGAGCAGTTCTTC
TRBV6-5	many	.	TRBJ1-1	CASSYSLRTTQAFF	TGTGCCAGCAGTTACTCTTTACGGACAACTCAGGCTTTCTTT
TRBV29-1	many	.	TRBJ1-1	CSGSGQVNTEAFF	TGCAGTGGAAGTGGGCAGGTGAACACTGAAGCTTTCTTT
TRBV19	.	TRBD2	TRBJ2-7	CASSKLAGSSEQYF	TGTGCCAGTAGTAAGCTAGCGGGATCCAGCGAGCAGTACTTC
TRBV28	many	.	TRBJ2-1	CASSLFGVRNEQFF	TGTGCCAGCAGTTTATTCGGGGTACGCAATGAGCAGTTCTTC
TRBV19	.	.	TRBJ2-1	CASSSLGAAYYNEQFF	TGTGCCAGTAGTAGCTTAGGAGCTGCCTACTACAATGAGCAGTTCTTC
TRBV11-2	many	.	TRBJ1-1	CACSSWMGTEAFF	TGTGCCTGCAGCTCGTGGATGGGAACTGAAGCTTTCTTT
TRBV28	many	.	TRBJ1-1	CASSFTGFTLNTEAFF	TGTGCCAGCAGTTTTACAGGGTTTACGTTGAACACTGAAGCTTTCTTT
TRBV29-1	many	.	TRBJ2-1	CSSDGLSYNEQFF	TGCAGCTCGGACGGACTATCCTACAATGAGCAGTTCTTC
TRBV6-1	many	TRBD1	TRBJ1-5	CASSKYRGEQPQHF	TGTGCCAGCAGTAAATACAGGGGGGAACAGCCCCAGCATTTT
TRBV3-1	once	.	TRBJ1-5	CASSQDLVSTQHF	TGTGCCAGCAGCCAAGATCTGGTTTCAACCCAGCATTTT
TRBV5-6	.	TRBD1	TRBJ1-1	CASSLGRGRQAFF	TGTGCCAGCAGCTTGGGCAGGGGGCGTCAAGCTTTCTTT